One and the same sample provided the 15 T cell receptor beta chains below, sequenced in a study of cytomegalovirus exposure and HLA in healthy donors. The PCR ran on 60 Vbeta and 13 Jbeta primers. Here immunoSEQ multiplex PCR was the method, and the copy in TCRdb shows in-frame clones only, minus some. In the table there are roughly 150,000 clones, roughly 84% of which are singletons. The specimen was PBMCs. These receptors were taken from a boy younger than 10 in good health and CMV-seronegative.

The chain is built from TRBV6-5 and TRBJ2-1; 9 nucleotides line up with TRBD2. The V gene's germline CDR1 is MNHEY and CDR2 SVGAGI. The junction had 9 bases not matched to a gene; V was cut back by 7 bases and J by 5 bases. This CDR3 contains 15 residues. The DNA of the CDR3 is TGTGCCAGCACTAAACGTAGGACTAGCGACAATGAGCAGTTCTTC. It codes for CASTKRRTSDNEQFF.

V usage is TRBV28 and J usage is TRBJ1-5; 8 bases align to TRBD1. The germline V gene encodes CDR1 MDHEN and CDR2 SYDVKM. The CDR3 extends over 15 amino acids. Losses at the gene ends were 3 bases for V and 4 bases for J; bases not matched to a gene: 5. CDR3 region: CASSFQGARNQPQHF. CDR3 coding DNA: TGTGCCAGCAGTTTTCAGGGGGCGAGGAATCAGCCCCAGCATTTT.

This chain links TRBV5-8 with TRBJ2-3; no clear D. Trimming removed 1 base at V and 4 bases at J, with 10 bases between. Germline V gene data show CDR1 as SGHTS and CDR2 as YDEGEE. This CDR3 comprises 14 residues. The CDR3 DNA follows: TGTGCCAGCAGCTTGTACGGGTCAGCAGATACGCAGTATTTT. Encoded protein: CASSLYGSADTQYF.

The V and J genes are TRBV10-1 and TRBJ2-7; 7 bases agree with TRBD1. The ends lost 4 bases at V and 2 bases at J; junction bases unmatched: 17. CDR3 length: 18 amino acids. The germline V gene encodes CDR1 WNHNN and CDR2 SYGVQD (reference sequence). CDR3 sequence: CASSAHFGCLGTAYEQYF. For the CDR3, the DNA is TGCGCCAGCAGTGCGCACTTTGGATGCCTCGGGACAGCCTACGAGCAGTACTTC.

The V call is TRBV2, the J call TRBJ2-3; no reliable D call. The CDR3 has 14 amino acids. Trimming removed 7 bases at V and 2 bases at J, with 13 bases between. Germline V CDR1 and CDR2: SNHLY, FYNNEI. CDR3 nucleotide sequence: TGTGCCAGCACCACTTATCGTAACACAGATACGCAGTATTTT. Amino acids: CASTTYRNTDTQYF.

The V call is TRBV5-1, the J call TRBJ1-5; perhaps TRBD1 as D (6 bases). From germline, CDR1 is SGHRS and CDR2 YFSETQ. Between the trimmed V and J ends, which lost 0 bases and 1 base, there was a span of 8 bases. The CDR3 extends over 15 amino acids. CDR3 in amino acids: CASSLDTGSNQPQHF. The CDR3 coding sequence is TGCGCCAGCAGCTTGGATACAGGGAGCAATCAGCCCCAGCATTTT.

The CDR3: CASSGPTGQETQYF. In nucleotides, the CDR3 is TGTGCCAGCAGTGGTCCGACGGGGCAAGAGACCCAGTACTTC. This sequence joins TRBV28 and TRBJ2-5; D is perhaps TRBD2 (5 bases). The CDR3 is 14 residues long. The V end lost 5 bases, the J end lost 2 bases, and 12 bases lay between the germline ends. Germline CDR1 MDHEN, CDR2 SYDVKM.

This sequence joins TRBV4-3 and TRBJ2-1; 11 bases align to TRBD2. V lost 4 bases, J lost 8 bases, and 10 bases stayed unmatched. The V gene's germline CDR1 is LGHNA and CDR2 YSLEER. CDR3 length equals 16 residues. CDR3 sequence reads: CASSRGETSGIDEQFF. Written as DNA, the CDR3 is TGCGCCAGCAGCCGGGGGGAGACTAGCGGGATCGATGAGCAGTTCTTC.

CDR3 bases: TGTGCCAGCACCCGGGGGGGAATTTCCAATGAGCAGTTCTTC. Protein product: CASTRGGISNEQFF. The chain joins TRBV5-4 to TRBJ2-1; 8 nucleotides align to TRBD2. CDR3 length: 14 residues. Germline values: CDR1 SGHNT, CDR2 YYREEE (reference sequence). Unmatched junction bases numbered 8, after V lost 6 bases and J lost 6 bases.

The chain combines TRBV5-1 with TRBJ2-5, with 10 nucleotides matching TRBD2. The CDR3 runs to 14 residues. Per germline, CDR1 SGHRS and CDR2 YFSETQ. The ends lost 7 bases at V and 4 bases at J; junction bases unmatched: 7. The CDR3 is CASGEGLAAETQYF. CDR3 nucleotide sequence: TGCGCCAGCGGCGAAGGACTAGCGGCAGAGACCCAGTACTTC.

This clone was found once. The CDR3, as DNA: TGTGCCAGCCTCGGGATAGCGGGGGGGAAAAACATTCAGTACTTC. This gives the protein CASLGIAGGKNIQYF. V and J are TRBV28 and TRBJ2-4; 11 nucleotides agree with TRBD2. The CDR3 runs to 15 residues. Germline V gene data show CDR1 as MDHEN and CDR2 as SYDVKM. Losses at the gene ends were 8 bases for V and 4 bases for J; bases not matched to a gene: 7. Full variable domain (outside the CDR3, taken from reference TRBV28 and TRBJ2-4): DVKVTQSSRYLVKRTGEKVFLECVQDMDHENMFWYRQDPGLGLRLIYFSYDVKMKEKGDIPEGYSVSREKKERFSLILESASTNQTSMYLCASLGIAGGKNIQYFGAGTRLSVL.

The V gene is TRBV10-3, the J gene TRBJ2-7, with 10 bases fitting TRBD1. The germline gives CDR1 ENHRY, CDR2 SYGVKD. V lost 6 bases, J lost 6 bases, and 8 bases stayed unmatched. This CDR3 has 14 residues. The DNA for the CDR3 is TGTGCCATCAGAGCCGGGACAGGGGACGCCGAGCAGTACTTC. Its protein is CAIRAGTGDAEQYF.

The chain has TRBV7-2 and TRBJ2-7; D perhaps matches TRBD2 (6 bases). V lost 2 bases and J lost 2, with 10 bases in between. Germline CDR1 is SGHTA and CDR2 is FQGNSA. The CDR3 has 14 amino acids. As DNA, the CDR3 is TGTGCCAGCAGCTTATACGGCGGGACCTACGAGCAGTACTTC. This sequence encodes CASSLYGGTYEQYF.

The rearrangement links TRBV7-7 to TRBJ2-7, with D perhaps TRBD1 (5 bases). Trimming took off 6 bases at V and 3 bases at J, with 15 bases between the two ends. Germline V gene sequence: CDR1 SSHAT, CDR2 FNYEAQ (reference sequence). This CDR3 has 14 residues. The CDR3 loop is CASRSRQSIYEQYF. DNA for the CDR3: TGTGCCAGCAGGTCCCGACAGAGTATCTACGAGCAGTACTTC.

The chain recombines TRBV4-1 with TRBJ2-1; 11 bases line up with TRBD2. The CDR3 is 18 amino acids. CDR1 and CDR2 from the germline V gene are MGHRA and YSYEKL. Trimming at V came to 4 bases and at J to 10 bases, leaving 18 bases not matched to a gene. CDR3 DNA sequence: TGCGCCAGCAGCCTATCCACTTCCGGGACTAGCGGCCGTGGGGAGCAGTTCTTC. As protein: CASSLSTSGTSGRGEQFF.